Reported below is one TCR beta chain. Original handling: Nucleated cell counts were estimated from reference gene primer amplification. Method: immunoSEQ multiplex PCR; TCRdb's copy keeps in-frame clones and lacks some. Clone size and the V and J calls come from that table; the DNA yielded D and trimming. Of about 180,000 clones in the sample, around 83% were seen once. The CDR3 loop spans 13 amino acids. In germline, CDR1 is MNHEY, CDR2 SVGAGI. Deletions cut 6 bases from V and 7 bases from J, with 13 bases between. This sample is drawn from a study of blood T cell repertoires in COVID-19. Looking at the study overall: Donors in the United States, Italy and Spain gave samples during acute or convalescent COVID-19. T cells, B-cell-depleted T cells, or PBMCs supplied cDNA or gDNA.

While infection was still active, Seattle patients were enrolled and then followed longitudinally. This sequence originates from a woman in her sixties or seventies with COVID-19, enrolled during active disease. Sample: peripheral blood. The rearrangement links TRBV6-5 to TRBJ2-1; perhaps TRBD1 as D (6 bases). CDR3 residues: CASRQGGLNEQFF. CDR3 nucleotides: TGTGCCAGCAGACAGGGCGGATTGAATGAGCAGTTCTTC.